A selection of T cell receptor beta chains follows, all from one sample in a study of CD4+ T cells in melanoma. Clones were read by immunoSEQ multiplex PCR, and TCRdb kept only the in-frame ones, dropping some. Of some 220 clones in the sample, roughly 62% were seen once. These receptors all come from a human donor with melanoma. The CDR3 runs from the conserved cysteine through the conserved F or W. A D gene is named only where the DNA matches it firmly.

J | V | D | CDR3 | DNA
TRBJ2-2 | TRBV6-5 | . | CASRTGFMNTGELFF | TGTGCCAGCAGAACAGGGTTTATGAACACCGGGGAGCTGTTTTTT
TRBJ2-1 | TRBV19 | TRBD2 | CASTLTGGSTYNEQFF | TGTGCCAGTACTCTGACGGGAGGGTCCACATACAATGAGCAGTTCTTC